One sample yielded the 15 T cell receptor beta chains listed below, sequenced in a study of PD-1 blockade in classical Hodgkin lymphoma. The repertoire was sequenced with immunoSEQ multiplex PCR; TCRdb's copy has only in-frame clones and lacks some. The sample carries about 18,000 clones, approximately 82% recorded once. Time point here: cycle 4 day 1 (C4D1), after around six weeks of nivolumab. The patients all showed relapse after autologous stem cell transplantation, while their brentuximab vedotin exposure varied. Thawed PBMCs were the source of CD4+ T cells, purified by magnetic negative selection. Sequenced here: CD4+ T cells from blood, sampled before the fourth cycle of nivolumab. Receptors originate from a human donor with classical Hodgkin lymphoma.

This chain joins TRBV10-2 and TRBJ1-6; 7 bases map to TRBD1. V lost 7 bases and J lost 6; bases outside the gene matches: 9. This CDR3 has 15 residues. Germline V CDR1 and CDR2: WSHSY, SAAADI. This CDR3 reads CASKQPGQSNSPLHF. The CDR3 bases are TGCGCCAGCAAGCAACCGGGACAGTCTAATTCACCCCTCCACTTT.

The chain has TRBV29-1 and TRBJ2-7, with 9 nucleotides matching TRBD2. From germline, CDR1 is SQVTM and CDR2 ANQGSEA. V shed 2 bases, J shed 4 bases, and the junction held 6 bases outside the gene matches. CDR3 length: 14 residues. The DNA for the CDR3 is TGCAGCGTTGAAAAGCGGGAGGCCCCTTACGAGCAGTACTTC. Translating it yields CSVEKREAPYEQYF.

This chain uses TRBV5-1 with TRBJ2-1; D perhaps matches TRBD1 (9 bases). Germline V gene data show CDR1 as SGHRS and CDR2 as YFSETQ. The CDR3 spans 15 residues. V was pared by 2 bases and J by 8 bases, with 17 bases between. Written as DNA, the CDR3 is TGCGCCAGCAGCTTTAGCGGGACAGGGCCGGATGAGCAGTTCTTC. Encoded protein: CASSFSGTGPDEQFF. Supplemented by reference TRBV5-1 and TRBJ2-1, the full variable domain reads KAGVTQTPRYLIKTRGQQVTLSCSPISGHRSVSWYQQTPGQGLQFLFEYFSETQRNKGNFPGRFSGRQFSNSRSEMNVSTLELGDSALYLCASSFSGTGPDEQFFGPGTRLTVL.

The chain employs TRBV19 and TRBJ2-3; D is unclear. Germline V gene sequence: CDR1 LNHDA, CDR2 SQIVND (reference sequence). The V end was cut by 4 bases, the J end by 2 bases, with 4 bases between. The length of the CDR3 is 12 residues. Here the CDR3 reads CASSTPTDTQYF. CDR3 coding DNA: TGTGCCAGTAGTACCCCCACAGATACGCAGTATTTT. The full variable domain, with the rest looked up from reference TRBV19 and TRBJ2-3, is DGGITQSPKYLFRKEGQNVTLSCEQNLNHDAMYWYRQDPGQGLRLIYYSQIVNDFQKGDIAEGYSVSREKKESFPLTVTSAQKNPTAFYLCASSTPTDTQYFGPGTRLTVL.

The chain has TRBV9 and TRBJ2-7; D not resolved. V gave up 5 bases and J gave up 6 bases, with 15 bases separating them. The CDR3 totals 13 residues. Germline V lookup: CDR1 SGDLS, CDR2 YYNGEE. Here the CDR3 DNA reads TGTGCCAGCAGTCCAGACCGATGGAGCGAGCAGTACTTC. Its translation is CASSPDRWSEQYF.

The chain combines TRBV19 with TRBJ2-3; unclear D gene. The CDR3 contains 17 residues. Germline CDR1 is LNHDA and CDR2 is SQIVND (reference sequence). V lost 0 bases and J 5 bases, leaving 18 bases between the germline ends. CDR3 protein: CASSIDLALPLRDTQYF. As DNA, the CDR3 is TGTGCCAGTAGTATAGATTTGGCTCTCCCGCTTAGAGATACGCAGTATTTT.

This chain links TRBV5-1 with TRBJ2-7; 8 bases are shared with TRBD1. In germline, CDR1 is SGHRS, CDR2 YFSETQ. V shed 2 bases and J 4 bases; nucleotides not matched to a gene: 8. CDR3 length: 15 amino acids. In DNA form, the CDR3 reads TGCGCCAGCAGCTTTGCAGGGGGCGGATTTTACGAGCAGTACTTC. Encoded protein: CASSFAGGGFYEQYF.

The chain recombines TRBV28 with TRBJ1-2; weak D call: TRBD1 (5 bases). Trimming removed 6 bases from V and 4 bases from J, with 15 bases in between. The CDR3 consists of 14 residues. The V gene's germline CDR1 is MDHEN and CDR2 SYDVKM. The CDR3 nucleotides are TGTGCCAGCAGCTCTGGGGCAGCAGCCTATGGCTACACCTTC. It encodes CASSSGAAAYGYTF.

This rearrangement joins TRBV19 to TRBJ2-1; a weak D match, TRBD2 (5 bases). CDR1 is LNHDA, CDR2 SQIVND, per germline (reference sequence). The CDR3 consists of 13 residues. The V end lost 5 bases, the J end lost 3 bases, and 8 bases lay between the germline ends. CDR3: CASSPRDYNEQFF. The DNA for the CDR3 is TGTGCCAGTAGTCCTCGGGACTACAATGAGCAGTTCTTC.

CDR3 in DNA: TGTGCCAGCAGCTTCCGCCCGACTAGCGGGGGAAACAATGAGCAGTTCTTC. As protein: CASSFRPTSGGNNEQFF. The chain is built from TRBV7-8 and TRBJ2-1; 12 bases match TRBD2. The germline V gene has CDR1 SGHVS and CDR2 FQNEAQ. This CDR3 is built from 17 residues. The V gene end was trimmed by 3 bases and the J gene end by 5 bases; junction bases not matched to a gene: 8.

This clone was found once. The chain employs TRBV5-5 and TRBJ2-7; D may be TRBD2 (6 bases). The V gene's germline CDR1 is SGHKS and CDR2 YYEKEE (reference sequence). Trimming took off 0 bases at V and 5 bases at J, with 12 bases between the two ends. The CDR3 has 14 amino acids. CDR3: CASSLELASHEQYF. The CDR3 region has the DNA TGTGCCAGCAGCTTGGAACTAGCTTCCCACGAGCAGTACTTC.

J is TRBJ2-5 and V is TRBV7-9; no definite D call. The CDR3 has 11 residues. V was clipped by 5 bases and J by 5 bases, with 6 bases between them. Germline loops: CDR1 SEHNR, CDR2 FQNEAQ (reference sequence). The DNA for the CDR3 is TGTGCCAGCAGCCCCGTGGAGACCCAGTACTTC. This sequence encodes CASSPVETQYF.

About this clone itself: A read error may account for a junction end that differs from germline. This chain uses TRBV7-7 with TRBJ1-1; D remains unclear. Germline CDR1 SSHAT, CDR2 FNYEAQ (reference sequence). The CDR3 has 13 amino acids. CDR3 DNA: TGTGCTAGCAGCTTGACCCTTGGGACTGAAGCTTTCTTT. Translating gives CASSLTLGTEAFF.

This chain joins TRBV4-2 and TRBJ2-1; D call uncertain. The CDR3 runs to 16 residues. V was shortened by 0 bases and J by 2 bases, with 11 bases between the two germline ends. CDR1 LGHNA and CDR2 YNFKEQ come from the germline V gene. Here the CDR3 reads CASSQDGSRTYNEQFF. The CDR3 DNA reads as TGTGCCAGCAGCCAAGATGGATCCAGGACCTACAATGAGCAGTTCTTC.

The CDR3 DNA follows: TGCGCCAGCAGCCAGTTGACCGGGACAGGGGTAATGGAGACCCAGTACTTC. This translates into CASSQLTGTGVMETQYF. The chain has TRBV4-1 and TRBJ2-5, with TRBD1 identical over 10 bases. V gave up 3 bases and J gave up 5 bases; unmatched junction bases: 12. Per germline, CDR1 MGHRA and CDR2 YSYEKL. The CDR3 totals 17 residues.